These 26 T cell receptor beta chains were sequenced from one sample in a study of control samples from healthy donors and cancer patients (dated by TCRdb to 2018 to 2021). Library construction relied on the immunoSEQ multiplex PCR assay. This is the immuneACCESS table as TCRdb keeps it, with only in-frame sequences that have V and J called. A part of the clones is gone; compared with another copy, unresolved V genes explain less than half, and the rest is unexplained. This sample comprises 390,000 or so clones, roughly 90% of them detected only once. The ten largest account for around 6.8% of the sample. Material for sequencing was PBMCs. These receptors were taken from a man aged 40-49 years with head and neck cancer.

This clone was seen just once. V is TRBV5-1 and J is TRBJ2-1; D is tentatively TRBD1 or TRBD2 (5 bases each). CDR1 and CDR2 from the germline V gene are SGHRS and YFSETQ. This CDR3 comprises 16 residues. Deletions cut 4 bases from V and 0 bases from J, with 14 bases between. CDR3 nucleotide sequence: TGCGCCAGCAGCCCATGGGACCGGAGCTCCTACAATGAGCAGTTCTTC. This translates into CASSPWDRSSYNEQFF.

The chain carries TRBV10-2 and TRBJ2-3; 12 bases agree with TRBD2. The ends lost 4 bases at V and 6 bases at J; junction bases unmatched: 5. The CDR3 sequence is 15 residues long. Looked up from germline, CDR1 is WSHSY and CDR2 is SAAADI. The CDR3 coding sequence is TGCGCCAGCAGTGGACTAGCGGGAGCCCTTGATACGCAGTATTTT. Amino acid sequence: CASSGLAGALDTQYF.

This clone has more than one count but fewer than ten. J is TRBJ1-2 and V is TRBV19; D unclear. This CDR3 is built from 14 residues. CDR1 and CDR2 (germline): LNHDA, SQIVND (reference sequence). V was cut by 7 bases and J by 0 bases, with 12 bases left in between. The CDR3 region has the DNA TGTGCCAGTACTAGCCGGGTAACTAACTATGGCTACACCTTC. It codes for CASTSRVTNYGYTF.

J is TRBJ1-3 and V is TRBV5-1; 10 bases map to TRBD1. Per the germline V gene, CDR1 is SGHRS and CDR2 is YFSETQ. This CDR3 has 18 amino acids. The J segment lost 3 bases and the V segment lost 0 bases, leaving 9 bases of the junction unmatched. In DNA, the CDR3 is TGCGCCAGCAGCTTGGCCGTTGTGGACAGGGGGGTTGGAAACACCATATATTTT. Encoded protein: CASSLAVVDRGVGNTIYF. The variable domain in full, completed from reference TRBV5-1 and TRBJ1-3, reads KAGVTQTPRYLIKTRGQQVTLSCSPISGHRSVSWYQQTPGQGLQFLFEYFSETQRNKGNFPGRFSGRQFSNSRSEMNVSTLELGDSALYLCASSLAVVDRGVGNTIYFGEGSWLTVV.

This chain connects TRBV7-3 to TRBJ2-6; D unclear. Trimming left V 1 base short and J 0 bases short, with 10 bases between. Germline lookup yields CDR1 SGHTA and CDR2 FQGTGA. The CDR3 consists of 17 residues. The CDR3 spells CASSLNAPGSGANVLTF. As DNA, the CDR3 is TGTGCCAGCAGCTTAAATGCCCCGGGCTCTGGGGCCAACGTCCTGACTTTC.

The chain is built from TRBV27 and TRBJ1-1; no clear D. Trimming left V 5 bases short and J 1 base short, with 8 bases between. CDR3 length equals 13 residues. Per germline, CDR1 MNHEY and CDR2 SMNVEV (reference sequence). CDR3: CASSNSGNTEAFF. The CDR3 bases are TGTGCCAGCAGTAATTCGGGGAACACTGAAGCTTTCTTT.

The CDR3: CASSFGTSGGIGSYNEQFF. CDR3 in DNA: TGTGCCAGCAGCTTCGGGACTAGCGGGGGTATCGGCTCCTACAATGAGCAGTTCTTC. The chain combines TRBV11-3 with TRBJ2-1; 14 bases fit TRBD2. Germline CDR1 is SGHNT and CDR2 is YENEEA. V trimming: 3 bases; J trimming: 0 bases; junction bases outside the gene matches: 7. This CDR3 has 19 amino acids. The whole variable domain, remainder taken from reference TRBV11-3 and TRBJ2-1, is EAGVVQSPRYKIIEKKQPVAFWCNPISGHNTLYWYLQNLGQGPELLIRYENEEAVDDSQLPKDRFSAERLKGVDSTLKIQPAELGDSAVYLCASSFGTSGGIGSYNEQFFGPGTRLTVL.

The V and J genes are TRBV13 and TRBJ2-7, with D maybe TRBD1 (5 bases). This CDR3 has 15 amino acids. Per germline, CDR1 PRHDT and CDR2 FYEKMQ (reference sequence). V lost 0 bases, J lost 0 bases, and 9 bases lay in between. CDR3 loop: CASSLGQVSSYEQYF. CDR3 in DNA: TGTGCCAGCAGCTTAGGACAGGTCAGCTCCTACGAGCAGTACTTC.

This chain links TRBV30 with TRBJ1-5; TRBD1 is a possible D gene (5 bases). CDR1 and CDR2 (germline): GTSNPN, SVGIG (reference sequence). V lost 2 bases to trimming and J lost 5 bases, with 13 bases between them. CDR3 length equals 14 residues. CDR3 bases: TGTGCCTGGAGTCGACAGCCGAAGCATCAGCCCCAGCATTTT. It specifies CAWSRQPKHQPQHF.

V usage is TRBV29-1 and J usage is TRBJ2-7; TRBD2 agrees at 9 bases. The CDR3 contains 14 residues. Unmatched junction bases numbered 10, after V lost 4 bases and J lost 6 bases. Germline V gene data show CDR1 as SQVTM and CDR2 as ANQGSEA. CDR3 sequence reads: CSVGGLAGRGEQYF. In DNA, the CDR3 is TGCAGCGTTGGCGGTCTAGCGGGACGCGGCGAGCAGTACTTC.

J is TRBJ2-1 and V is TRBV5-1, with 7 nucleotides matching TRBD1. Trimming took 5 bases from V and 8 from J; bases not matched to a gene: 10. The CDR3 extends over 14 amino acids. The V gene's germline CDR1 is SGHRS and CDR2 YFSETQ. CDR3 sequence (DNA): TGCGCCAGCAGACTGACAGGGTTTATGGATGAGCAGTTCTTC. Its translation is CASRLTGFMDEQFF.

This clone was detected once. V is TRBV5-1 and J is TRBJ2-5; 7 bases are shared with TRBD2. V dropped 0 bases and J dropped 1; count of bases not matched to a gene: 6. CDR1 and CDR2 (germline): SGHRS, YFSETQ. The CDR3 length is 16 residues. The CDR3, as DNA: TGCGCCAGCAGCTTGGGCCCTAGCGGAAGCCAAGAGACCCAGTACTTC. Translating it yields CASSLGPSGSQETQYF.

CDR3 protein: CASSLDNVNNEQFF. The CDR3 DNA is TGTGCCAGCAGCTTGGACAACGTAAACAATGAGCAGTTCTTC. This chain joins TRBV11-3 and TRBJ2-1; D perhaps matches TRBD1 (5 bases). Trimming removed 3 bases at V and 5 bases at J, with 11 bases between. The CDR3 extends over 14 amino acids. Germline CDR1 reads SGHNT; CDR2 reads YENEEA.

V gene TRBV18 combines with J gene TRBJ1-5; D remains unclear. The V gene lost 6 bases and the J gene lost 3 bases, with 18 bases spanning the gap. CDR1 KGHSH and CDR2 LQKENI come from the germline V gene. This CDR3 contains 16 residues. The CDR3 region is CASSSTWQVINQPQHF. The CDR3 DNA reads TGTGCCAGCTCCTCAACTTGGCAGGTAATCAATCAGCCCCAGCATTTT.

The rearrangement joins TRBV3-1 (or the pseudogene TRBV3-2) to TRBJ2-7; 7 bases line up with TRBD2. The CDR3 spans 15 residues. Per germline, CDR1 LGHDT and CDR2 YNNKEL (reference sequence). V lost 4 bases, J lost 3 bases, and 9 bases stayed unmatched. As DNA, the CDR3 is TGTGCCAGCAGCCCCGGGAGGCCTCTTTTCTACGAGCAGTACTTC. This sequence encodes CASSPGRPLFYEQYF.

The rearrangement joins TRBV5-1 to TRBJ2-7; the D gene is possibly TRBD1 (5 bases). The germline V gene encodes CDR1 SGHRS and CDR2 YFSETQ. The CDR3 consists of 14 residues. V lost 3 bases and J 13 bases, leaving 23 bases between the germline ends. The CDR3 sequence: CASSSPQDTHSIYF. The CDR3 bases are TGCGCCAGCAGCTCCCCCCAGGACACCCACTCAATTTACTTC.

The gene calls are TRBV19 and TRBJ2-3; 11 positions match TRBD2. CDR3 size: 16 residues. V shed 0 bases and J 2 bases; nucleotides not matched to a gene: 1. The germline gives CDR1 LNHDA, CDR2 SQIVND (reference sequence). The CDR3 region is CASSIETSGITDTQYF. The CDR3 coding sequence is TGTGCCAGTAGTATAGAGACTAGCGGGATCACAGATACGCAGTATTTT.

The sample holds one count of this clone. The chain joins TRBV5-4 to TRBJ1-4, with D possibly matching TRBD1 (5 bases). Looked up from germline, CDR1 is SGHNT and CDR2 is YYREEE (reference sequence). This CDR3 spans 15 amino acids. Trimming shortened V by 0 bases and J by 4 bases, and 10 bases separated the two germline ends. CDR3 region: CASSLAGRINEKLFF. CDR3 DNA sequence: TGTGCCAGCAGCTTGGCGGGGCGGATTAATGAAAAACTGTTTTTT.

The chain is built from TRBV6-5 and TRBJ2-3, with TRBD2 matching 7 bases. The V gene end was trimmed by 4 bases and the J gene end by 1 base; junction bases not matched to a gene: 2. This CDR3 comprises 14 residues. Looked up from germline, CDR1 is MNHEY and CDR2 is SVGAGI. The CDR3 sequence: CASSFGGGTDTQYF. The CDR3 DNA sequence: TGTGCCAGCAGTTTTGGGGGGGGCACAGATACGCAGTATTTT.

The chain recombines TRBV9 with TRBJ1-2; TRBD1 is a possible D gene (6 bases). The germline V gene has CDR1 SGDLS and CDR2 YYNGEE. The CDR3 has 13 residues. V lost 4 bases, J lost 3 bases, and 10 bases lay in between. In DNA form, the CDR3 reads TGTGCCAGCAGCTCAAGACAGGACTATGGCTACACCTTC. Translation gives CASSSRQDYGYTF.

The genes are TRBV7-9 and TRBJ1-1; possibly TRBD1 for D (6 bases). The ends were cut back, 2 bases at V and 0 bases at J, with 22 bases in the middle. Looked up from germline, CDR1 is SEHNR and CDR2 is FQNEAQ (reference sequence). CDR3 length: 19 amino acids. CDR3 loop: CASSLNVPRGGRMNTEAFF. The CDR3 bases are TGTGCCAGCAGCTTAAATGTGCCCCGTGGGGGGCGTATGAACACTGAAGCTTTCTTT.

This clone was seen more than once but under ten times. V and J are TRBV5-1 and TRBJ2-4, with a weak D call TRBD1 (6 bases). V was cut by 0 bases and J by 8 bases, with 12 bases left in between. Germline CDR1 reads SGHRS; CDR2 reads YFSETQ. The CDR3 is 14 amino acids. CDR3: CASSLVGSGDIQYF. The CDR3 nucleotides are TGCGCCAGCAGCTTGGTTGGTTCAGGGGACATTCAGTACTTC.

This clone was counted a single time. The V and J genes are TRBV9 and TRBJ2-1; 10 bases fit TRBD1. This CDR3 is built from 17 residues. The trim removed 0 bases at V and 4 bases at J, leaving 7 bases unmatched. Germline CDR1 and CDR2: SGDLS and YYNGEE. The CDR3 DNA reads TGTGCCAGCAGCGTAGGGTTGGACAGGGGGTTTTACAATGAGCAGTTCTTC. Translation: CASSVGLDRGFYNEQFF.

In the case of this clone: Within the sample, other DNA sequences also encode this same CDR3. The chain couples TRBV9 to TRBJ1-1; D is undetermined. The CDR3 spans 13 residues. The germline V gene has CDR1 SGDLS and CDR2 YYNGEE. Trimming took 2 bases from V and 2 from J, leaving 7 bases between them. CDR3: CASSVSDNTEAFF. The CDR3 DNA reads TGTGCCAGCAGCGTGTCAGATAACACTGAAGCTTTCTTT. Variable domain in full (rest from reference TRBV9 and TRBJ1-1): DSGVTQTPKHLITATGQRVTLRCSPRSGDLSVYWYQQSLDQGLQFLIQYYNGEERAKGNILERFSAQQFPDLHSELNLSSLELGDSALYFCASSVSDNTEAFFGQGTRLTVV.

The chain joins TRBV5-6 to TRBJ2-7; TRBD2 matches at 11 bases. V was pared by 3 bases and J by 4 bases, with 3 bases of the junction left unmatched. The CDR3 is 14 residues long. Per the germline V gene, CDR1 is SGHDT and CDR2 is YYEEEE. The DNA of the CDR3 is TGTGCCAGCAGCTCCTCTAGCGGGGGGTACGAGCAGTACTTC. Residues: CASSSSSGGYEQYF.

The CDR3, as DNA: TGTGCCAGCAGTGGACGGGACCAAGCTAGCACAGATACGCAGTATTTT. It codes for CASSGRDQASTDTQYF. The gene calls are TRBV6-1 and TRBJ2-3; D is perhaps TRBD1 or TRBD2 (5 bases each). Germline assignment: CDR1 MNHNS and CDR2 SASEGT. Trimming took off 4 bases at V and 0 bases at J, with 14 bases between the two ends. CDR3 size: 16 residues.